What follows describes a single TCR beta chain. This clonotype occurred many times. This clone's antigen is unknown. Nothing much larger sits one base from this clone, and base qualities are not available. Whole blood was used without cell fractionation, so all unsorted peripheral T cells were reflected in the repertoire. For RNA extraction, around 2.5 ml of peripheral blood was drawn into Tempus tubes. The study enrolled HIV-infected adults who had not yet received antiretroviral therapy and were about to begin treatment, and it processed the first sixteen eligible patients. Treatment interruptions were among the grounds for excluding patients from enrollment, as were febrile or AIDS-related illness, tumors, hepatitis B or C coinfection, immunomodulatory therapy and recent vaccination. Residual genomic DNA was removed with the TURBO-DNase kit and globin mRNA was depleted with GLOBINclear. Pretreatment blood from HIV-infected patients was collected just before antiretroviral therapy was started.

This specimen belongs to a study of HIV-infected patients and healthy controls (dated by TCRdb to about 2014). Turning to the overall study: After three months of therapy, CD4 counts in about 90% of the 16 patients increased to a modest but significant degree while remaining below normal ranges. CD8 counts showed no consistent shift during early therapy, whereas the CD4:CD8 ratio rose slightly. An undetectable viral load was attained by 11 of 16 patients by the second bleed and by all patients after a further year of therapy. Relative to controls, total CDR3 counts per chain did not differ significantly, and patients lacked overall T-cell lymphocytopenia. The question the study tested was whether immune perturbation and reconstitution could be captured by deep TCR repertoire sequencing of small blood samples from HIV patients.

Germline trimming: 4 bases from V, 2 bases from J; junction bases outside gene matches: 4. CDR1 is given as LNHDA and CDR2 as SQIVND, both from the germline V gene (reference sequence). The CDR3 covers 17 residues, taking in both the cysteine and the phenylalanine. Of the read, only the CDR3 DNA is kept; its 51 bases are in frame from base 1. Approximately 500 ng RNA was reverse transcribed with SuperScript III using primers against the alpha and beta constant regions. Separate alpha and beta chain libraries were made by chain-specific third strand synthesis with multiplexing indices. To avoid primer bias, the protocol used one single primer pair to amplify every rearrangement within a chain, and the protocol also attached molecular barcodes to each cDNA molecule. T4 RNA Ligase 1 joined purified cDNA to a 5' RACE adapter that carried a random hexamer and the SP2 sequencing primer site. With slow temperature ramps used to favor optimal annealing, second strand synthesis was primed from the SP2 site with Phusion polymerase. Two random hexamer sequences, both added before amplification and joined together, made up the 12-nucleotide barcode of each molecule. A brief initial PCR introduced P5 and P7 adapter elements together with a second index, and a roughly 23-cycle amplification PCR using P5s and P7 primers was subsequently performed. Libraries received about 26 PCR cycles in total, were quantified on a Qubit, sized on a Bioanalyzer, and diluted to roughly 3.6 nM. Normalized libraries were sequenced on an Illumina MiSeq with 2 x 250 paired-end kits. Into 9.5 to 10 ul Tris-Cl, the reverse transcription reactions were eluted following cleanup on MinElute columns. Adapter ligations were incubated for about 22 hours at 16 degrees C and subsequently purified with AMPure XP beads at a 1:1 ratio. Under the source paper's analysis protocol: Demultiplexed FASTQ files were processed with a modified Decombinator that output V, J, insert and barcode information. Sequences that shared a barcode but differed from the dominant sequence were discarded as errors, and original cDNA molecules were estimated by counting barcodes clustered at Levenshtein distance 3. The R packages ineq, vegan, igraph and RCytoscape were used for downstream analyses, with IMGT nomenclature and CDR3 definitions applied. To avoid skew from clonal expansion, each TCR was counted once, and V gene usage was computed over distinct sequences. Similarity networks connected unique CDR3 amino acid sequences within a donor whenever two sequences differed by a single Levenshtein edit. Published HIV-specific CDR3s (around 83 alpha, several hundred beta) and CMV-specific CDR3s (more than 12 alpha, around 250 beta) were compiled and searched for in the repertoires. Random subsampling to size-matched repertoires demonstrated that the decreased diversity in patients did not result from their lower sequence numbers. Using fastp trimming at Q25 and MiXCR clonotype assembly, TCRdb reanalyzed the public sequencing data and kept in-frame beta chains. Identical CDR3 protein sequences are pooled into one entry, listed with their most common genes and DNA. These V and J calls derive from TCRdb rather than the authors' analysis. The sample records around 7,100 distinct CDR3 sequences, roughly 11% of which are singletons. The ten largest make up 25% to 30% of the sample.

Findings and caveats that apply to the study as a whole: Comparisons were complicated by unequal numbers of distinct sequences between patients and controls, and rare events from HIV-infected data were overweighted by size-matching. The study cohorts differed slightly in age and sex profile, but those differences did not account for the observed differences in diversity. Most CMV-associated CDR3s became more frequent during therapy, although their change was not significant, whereas HIV-associated CDR3s showed a significant decrease in frequency. The apparent post-therapy recovery of the Gini index in HIV-infected patients was not reproduced in size-matched repertoire data. Processing was restricted to sixteen HIV-infected individuals, which the authors judged to be a major constraint on the generalizability of the findings. Compared with controls, HIV-infected patients showed significantly different mean usage of eight alpha and eight beta V genes. Roughly threefold more distinct CDR3s and higher Shannon diversity were observed in healthy control repertoires than in untreated HIV+ repertoires. Using whole blood restricted sequencing depth and prevented separating the dynamics of distinct T-cell subpopulations. HIV-infected repertoires had significantly higher mean Gini indices than controls, possibly reflecting oligoclonality. By Jaccard index and by the count of highly shared sequences, healthy controls shared more CDR3s between individuals than HIV+ patients did. The study did not determine donor HLA types. MAIT cell alpha-chain CDR3s were found at high frequency in healthy controls but were severely depleted in HIV+ repertoires. Pairing of alpha and beta chains was not determined in the samples.

The rearrangement combines TRBV19 with TRBJ2-6, and TRBD2 matches 11 of the central bases. The source of this sequence is an adult with HIV infection. The sequencing used blood, collected before antiretroviral therapy. The DNA sequence follows: TGTGCCAGTAGTACGACTAGCGGGGCCGCTGGGGCCAACGTCCTGACTTTC. Its protein product is CASSTTSGAAGANVLTF.